This TCR beta chain was recovered during a study of T cell repertoires in cytomegalovirus infection. MiXCR, applied by TCRdb to the reads, yields one record per CDR3 protein. The table has 250,000 to 300,000 distinct CDR3 sequences, about 25% seen once; the top ten hold approximately 15%. The CDR3 consists of 15 residues. Germline assignment: CDR1 SGHVS and CDR2 FQNEAQ. V was trimmed by 5 bases and J by 3 bases, leaving 15 bases between them. In the case of this clonotype: Possible read error: a much larger clone is one base away.

Sequences were obtained from PBMCs. The clonotype comes from a human donor in good health (CMV status not recorded). Some clones in this sample may be carry-over from other donors' samples. This chain uses TRBV7-8 with TRBJ2-3; perhaps D is TRBD1 or TRBD2 (5 bases each). CDR3 coding DNA: TGTGCCAGCAGCGCCGGGACGCTGAGAACAGATACGCAGTATTTT. Amino acids: CASSAGTLRTDTQYF.